What follows describes a single T cell receptor beta chain. The data derive from a study of T-cell reconstitution after alpha-beta-depleted transplantation in children. Germline CDR1 and CDR2: KGHDR and SFDVKD. Trimming left V 3 bases short and J 7 bases short, with 12 bases between. This CDR3 is 14 amino acids long. Unique molecular identifiers tagged the TCRbeta library. TCRdb fed the PCR reads into MiXCR, producing one record per CDR3 protein. The sample records hundreds of thousands of distinct CDR3 sequences, approximately 9.8% being singletons. The input for sequencing was PBMCs from the stem cell graft donor, taken from the stem cell graft. The rearrangement links TRBV24-1 to TRBJ1-5, with a possible D match to TRBD1 (5 bases). This receptor was taken from a human donor who donated a stem cell graft to a child with SCID. The CDR3 loop is CATSDRGGTQPQHF. For the CDR3, the DNA is TGTGCCACCAGTGATCGGGGAGGGACCCAGCCCCAGCATTTT.